Listed below are T cell receptor beta chains from one sample, sequenced in a study of read filtering for tumor transcriptome and immune sequencing. TCRdb redid the calling of the reads with MiXCR, one entry per CDR3 protein. The sample shows 62,000 or so distinct CDR3 sequences, around 13% of them seen only once. The sample consisted of a population of CD138-negative cells sorted from bone marrow. These receptors were collected from a donor aged 40 or over with multiple myeloma. Each CDR3 is given with its conserved first and last residue. The D gene is left open where the match is weak. A clone size is listed for some rows: how often the clone was seen (once, few, many), or a class if it is expanded.

V gene,clone size,J gene,D gene,CDR3 DNA,CDR3 protein
TRBV29-1,many,TRBJ2-1,-,TGCAGCGTTGTTCCAAGGTACAGGAACCTCTACAATGAGCAGTTCTTC,CSVVPRYRNLYNEQFF
TRBV20-1,-,TRBJ2-1,TRBD2,TGCAGTGCAAAGGTGCCTAGCGGGGATCGGGCGGTGTTCTTC,CSAKVPSGDRAVFF
TRBV3-1,many,TRBJ2-7,-,TGTGCCAGCAGCTTCCCAGGGGCCGAGCAGTACTTC,CASSFPGAEQYF
TRBV15,many,TRBJ2-7,-,TGTGCCACCAGCAGAGAAGGAGGTCACGAGCAGTACTTC,CATSREGGHEQYF
TRBV29-1,many,TRBJ2-7,TRBD1,TGCAGCGTTGCACCGGGACAGGGAGCCGACGAGCAGTACTTC,CSVAPGQGADEQYF
TRBV7-8,many,TRBJ2-7,TRBD1,TGTGCCAGCAGCTCGCCGGGACAGGGGAACCGTGAGCAGTACTTC,CASSSPGQGNREQYF
TRBV6-2/TRBV6-3,-,TRBJ2-3,-,TGTGCCAGCAGTGATATAGCGGCCCTCACAGATACGCAGTATTTT,CASSDIAALTDTQYF
TRBV7-3,many,TRBJ2-1,TRBD2,TGTGCCAGCGGGACTAGCGCTAACAATGAGCAGTTCTTC,CASGTSANNEQFF
TRBV20-1,many,TRBJ1-5,-,TGCAGTGCTAGAGCCGACAGAGACAATCAGCCCCAGCATTTT,CSARADRDNQPQHF
TRBV29-1,few,TRBJ1-3,-,TGCAGCGTCTCCCCAATCTCTGGAAACACCATATATTTT,CSVSPISGNTIYF
TRBV29-1,many,TRBJ2-4,TRBD1,TGCAGCGTTGTTGACAGGGGCAAAAACATTCAGTACTTC,CSVVDRGKNIQYF
TRBV28,many,TRBJ1-4,TRBD1,TGTGCCAGCAGTTCACCGGGACAGGGAAATGAAAAACTGTTTTTT,CASSSPGQGNEKLFF
TRBV4-3,once,TRBJ1-4,-,TGCGCCAGCAGCCAAGATTATGCAGGCAAGAATGAAAAACTGTTTTTT,CASSQDYAGKNEKLFF
TRBV15,many,TRBJ2-1,-,TGTGCCACCAGCAGAGATCCCCTAGCGAGCTCCTACAATGAGCAGTTCTTC,CATSRDPLASSYNEQFF
TRBV20-1,few,TRBJ1-1,-,TGCAGTGCTCTCCCCAGCAGGGGCGGGGTGAACACTGAAGCTTTCTTT,CSALPSRGGVNTEAFF
TRBV5-8,many,TRBJ2-1,-,TGTGCCAGCCGCGGGACCCGTAGCTCCTACAATGAGCAGTTCTTC,CASRGTRSSYNEQFF
TRBV20-1,many,TRBJ2-1,TRBD2,TGCAGTGCTAGACGGGGGGGAGGCGAGCAGTTCTTC,CSARRGGGEQFF
TRBV7-9,few,TRBJ2-1,TRBD2,TGTGCCAGCAGCAAGCGGGAGGCCAGTTACAATGAGCAGTTCTTC,CASSKREASYNEQFF
TRBV4-3,many,TRBJ2-7,-,TGCGCCAGCAGCCAAGATTTTGGAGCCTACGAGCAGTACTTC,CASSQDFGAYEQYF
TRBV29-1,many,TRBJ2-7,TRBD2,TGCAGCGTTGATGGGGGTTCGGCTAGCGGATACTACGAGCAGTACTTC,CSVDGGSASGYYEQYF
TRBV20-1,-,TRBJ2-1,-,TGCAGTGCTAGTTCAGGGGCTCCCCAAGCCTACAATGAGCAGTTCTTC,CSASSGAPQAYNEQFF
TRBV7-2,many,TRBJ1-2,TRBD1,TGTGCCAGCAGCCCCACAGGGGGCGTCTACTATGGCTACACCTTC,CASSPTGGVYYGYTF
TRBV29-1,many,TRBJ1-1,TRBD1,TGCAGCGTTGTAGGTGGCAGGGGGTTGAACACTGAAGCTTTCTTT,CSVVGGRGLNTEAFF
TRBV5-1,many,TRBJ2-2,-,TGCGCCAGCAGCTTGGCTCCAGGTTCCCCCGGGGAGCTGTTTTTT,CASSLAPGSPGELFF
TRBV7-2,-,TRBJ2-3,-,TGTGCCAGCAGCTTTGGGAAGCGGGCCTACACAGATACGCAGTATTTT,CASSFGKRAYTDTQYF
TRBV6-2/TRBV6-3,many,TRBJ2-7,-,TGTGCCAGCAAGGGTAACACGGACCAACACTACGAGCAGTACTTC,CASKGNTDQHYEQYF
TRBV7-2,-,TRBJ2-5,-,TGTGCCAGCAGCCCCCAACAAGAGACCCAGTACTTC,CASSPQQETQYF
TRBV10-3,many,TRBJ2-3,-,TGTGCCATCCTGGGTGTTGGCACAGATACGCAGTATTTT,CAILGVGTDTQYF
TRBV7-9,-,TRBJ2-1,-,TGTGCCAGCAGCTTTTCCAGGGAGTCCTCCTACAATGAGCAGTTCTTC,CASSFSRESSYNEQFF
TRBV29-1,many,TRBJ2-7,TRBD1,TGCAGCGTTGTGGGAGGGACAGGGGCCGTCTACGAGCAGTACTTC,CSVVGGTGAVYEQYF
TRBV7-9,many,TRBJ2-1,TRBD2,TGTGCCAGCAGCTCCGGGACTAGCGGGAAAAGCTCCTACAATGAGCAGTTCTTC,CASSSGTSGKSSYNEQFF
TRBV9,many,TRBJ2-1,TRBD2,TGTGCCAGCAGCGCGGAGATCGGGCTAGCGGGAGGCGAAGGCAATGAGCAGTTCTTC,CASSAEIGLAGGEGNEQFF
TRBV12-3/TRBV12-4,-,TRBJ1-3,-,TGTGCCAGCAGTAACAGGGACTCGTCTGGAAACACCATATATTTT,CASSNRDSSGNTIYF
TRBV4-2,many,TRBJ2-2,TRBD1,TGTGCCAGCAGCCAGGGAACCGGGACAGATAACACCGGGGAGCTGTTTTTT,CASSQGTGTDNTGELFF
TRBV11-2,many,TRBJ2-1,-,TGTGCCAGCAGCTTAGATGTCCCGGCCCCCTACAATGAGCAGTTCTTC,CASSLDVPAPYNEQFF
TRBV6-2/TRBV6-3,many,TRBJ2-7,-,TGTGCCAGCACGATCTTGGGGGCAGGGCAGTACTTC,CASTILGAGQYF
TRBV28,many,TRBJ2-3,-,TGTGCCAGCAGCCCCCGGGTCAGCACAGATACGCAGTATTTT,CASSPRVSTDTQYF